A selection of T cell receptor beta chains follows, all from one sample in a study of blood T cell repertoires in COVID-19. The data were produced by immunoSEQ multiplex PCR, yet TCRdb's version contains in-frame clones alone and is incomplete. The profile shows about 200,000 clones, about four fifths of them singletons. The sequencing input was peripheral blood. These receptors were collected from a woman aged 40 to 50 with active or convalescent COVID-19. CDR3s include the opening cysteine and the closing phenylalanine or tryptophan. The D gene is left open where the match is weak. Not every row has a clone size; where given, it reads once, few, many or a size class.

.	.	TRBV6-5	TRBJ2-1	CASSYSTSGISEQFF	TGTGCCAGCAGTTACAGTACTAGTGGTATTAGTGAGCAGTTCTTC
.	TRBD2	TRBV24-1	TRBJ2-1	CATSDLGAGGHEQFF	TGTGCCACCAGTGATTTAGGAGCGGGAGGGCATGAGCAGTTCTTC
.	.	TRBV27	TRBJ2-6	CASMPGDGANVLTF	TGTGCCAGCATGCCAGGGGATGGGGCCAACGTCCTGACTTTC
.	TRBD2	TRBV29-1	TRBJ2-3	CSERTSGGLDTQYF	TGCAGCGAAAGGACTAGCGGGGGGTTAGATACGCAGTATTTT
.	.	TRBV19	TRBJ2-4	CASKQGVLLRNIQYF	TGTGCCAGTAAGCAGGGTGTATTGTTGCGAAACATTCAGTACTTC
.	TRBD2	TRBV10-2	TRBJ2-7	CASSDSSGRASYEQYF	TGCGCCAGCAGTGACTCTTCCGGGAGGGCATCCTACGAGCAGTACTTC
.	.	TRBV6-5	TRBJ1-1	CASSYGSPTEAFF	TGTGCCAGCAGTTATGGCAGTCCCACTGAAGCTTTCTTT
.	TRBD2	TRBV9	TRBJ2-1	CASSVATSGRAYNEQFF	TGTGCCAGCAGCGTAGCTACTAGCGGGAGGGCCTACAATGAGCAGTTCTTC
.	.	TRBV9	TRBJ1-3	CASSVDQSGISGNTIYF	TGTGCCAGCAGCGTAGATCAGTCAGGGATATCTGGAAACACCATATATTTT
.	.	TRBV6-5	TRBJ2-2	CASSYTGSRRGELFF	TGTGCCAGCAGTTATACGGGGTCCCGAAGGGGGGAGCTGTTTTTT
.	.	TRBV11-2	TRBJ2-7	CASSSQVGGSYEQYF	TGTGCCAGCAGCTCGCAGGTGGGGGGCTCCTACGAGCAGTACTTC
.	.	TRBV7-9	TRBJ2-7	CASSLEHKPYEQYF	TGTGCCAGCAGCTTAGAACACAAACCCTACGAGCAGTACTTC
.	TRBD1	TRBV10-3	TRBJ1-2	CAISSMTPGQGWDYGYTF	TGTGCCATCAGTAGTATGACCCCGGGACAGGGTTGGGACTATGGCTACACCTTC
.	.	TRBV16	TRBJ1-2	CASSQFPTRDYTF	TGTGCCAGCAGCCAATTTCCCACGCGTGACTACACCTTC
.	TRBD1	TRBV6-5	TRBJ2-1	CASSKQGANNEQFF	TGTGCCAGCAGTAAACAGGGGGCGAACAATGAGCAGTTCTTC
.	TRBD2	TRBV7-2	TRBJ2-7	CASSPNIAGGNYEQYF	TGTGCCAGCAGCCCGAATATAGCGGGGGGGAACTACGAGCAGTACTTC
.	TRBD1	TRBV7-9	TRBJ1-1	CASSLALKGAPTEAFF	TGTGCCAGCAGCTTAGCGCTGAAGGGGGCGCCCACTGAAGCTTTCTTT
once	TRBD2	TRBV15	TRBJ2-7	CATSIQAGEFYEQYF	TGTGCCACCAGCATCCAAGCGGGAGAGTTTTACGAGCAGTACTTC
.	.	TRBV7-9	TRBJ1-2	CASSPTAPGGYTF	TGTGCCAGCAGCCCGACAGCGCCTGGTGGCTACACCTTC
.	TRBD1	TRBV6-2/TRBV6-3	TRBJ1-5	CASSGPGTGRTNQPQHF	TGTGCCAGCAGCGGACCCGGGACAGGGAGGACCAATCAGCCCCAGCATTTT
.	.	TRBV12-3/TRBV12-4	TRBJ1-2	CASSQGLAYGYTF	TGTGCCAGCAGCCAGGGGCTAGCCTATGGCTACACCTTC
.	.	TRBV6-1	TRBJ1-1	CASSASRGSDEGTEAFF	TGTGCCAGCAGTGCCTCGCGGGGGTCGGATGAGGGCACTGAAGCTTTCTTT
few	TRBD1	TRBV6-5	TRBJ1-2	CATGGQAFVGYTF	TGTGCCACCGGTGGACAGGCATTCGTTGGCTACACCTTC
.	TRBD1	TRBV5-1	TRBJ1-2	CASSLSGGAYGYTF	TGCGCCAGCAGCTTGTCAGGGGGCGCCTATGGCTACACCTTC
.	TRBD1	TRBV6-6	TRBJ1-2	CAGQGNYGYTF	TGTGCCGGACAGGGGAACTATGGCTACACCTTC
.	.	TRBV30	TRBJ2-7	CASHRDSYEQYF	TGTGCCTCTCACAGAGACTCCTACGAGCAGTACTTC
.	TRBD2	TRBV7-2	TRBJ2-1	CASSFLAGVLSNEQFF	TGTGCCAGCAGCTTCCTAGCGGGAGTTCTATCCAATGAGCAGTTCTTC
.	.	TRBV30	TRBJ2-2	CASWATNTGELFF	TGTGCCTCATGGGCTACGAACACCGGGGAGCTGTTTTTT
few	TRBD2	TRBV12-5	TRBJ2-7	CASGLSQGTSGLYSYEQYF	TGTGCTAGTGGTTTGTCACAAGGGACTAGCGGGCTTTACTCCTACGAGCAGTACTTC
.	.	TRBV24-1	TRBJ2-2	CATSDPLGGGLTGELFF	TGTGCCACCAGTGACCCTTTGGGGGGGGGCCTGACCGGGGAGCTGTTTTTT
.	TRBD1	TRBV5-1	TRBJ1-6	CASNRDRGSPLHF	TGCGCCAGCAATCGGGACAGGGGTTCACCCCTCCACTTT
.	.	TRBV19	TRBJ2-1	CASREHRDVGNEQFF	TGTGCCAGTAGAGAGCACAGGGACGTGGGGAATGAGCAGTTCTTC
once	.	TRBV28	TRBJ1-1	CASSSAENTEAFF	TGTGCCAGCAGTTCCGCAGAGAACACTGAAGCTTTCTTT
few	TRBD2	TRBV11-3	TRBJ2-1	CASSLVAGGWYEQFF	TGTGCCAGCAGCTTAGTTGCGGGGGGCTGGTATGAGCAGTTCTTC
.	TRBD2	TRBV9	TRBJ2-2	CASSVRPGREGAGELFF	TGTGCCAGCAGCGTACGCCCCGGGCGGGAGGGAGCCGGGGAGCTGTTTTTT
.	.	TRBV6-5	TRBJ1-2	CASRPGTNYGYTF	TGTGCCAGCAGGCCAGGTACTAACTATGGCTACACCTTC
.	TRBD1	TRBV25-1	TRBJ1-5	CASSERGTDQPQHF	TGTGCCAGCAGTGAACGTGGGACAGATCAGCCCCAGCATTTT
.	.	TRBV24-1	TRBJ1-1	CATSDNGVEAFF	TGTGCCACCAGTGATAACGGGGTCGAAGCTTTCTTT
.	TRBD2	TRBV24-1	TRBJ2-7	CATSDSGTSGSYPYEQYF	TGTGCCACCAGTGATTCTGGGACTAGCGGGAGCTACCCCTACGAGCAGTACTTC
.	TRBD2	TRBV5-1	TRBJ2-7	CASSPRPGGLEQYF	TGCGCCAGCAGCCCTAGACCGGGAGGCCTCGAGCAGTACTTC
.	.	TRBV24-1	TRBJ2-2	CATSDPRAGELFF	TGTGCCACCAGTGACCCCAGGGCCGGGGAGCTGTTTTTT
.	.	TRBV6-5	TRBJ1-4	CASSLVQGSNEKLFF	TGTGCCAGCAGCCTCGTCCAGGGGTCTAATGAAAAACTGTTTTTT
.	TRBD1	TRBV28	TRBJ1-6	CASSIPQGWVSSYNSPLHF	TGTGCCAGCAGTATCCCACAGGGGTGGGTGAGCTCCTATAATTCACCCCTCCACTTT
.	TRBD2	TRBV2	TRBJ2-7	CASSGLAGSTYEQYF	TGTGCCAGCAGTGGACTAGCGGGGAGTACCTACGAGCAGTACTTC
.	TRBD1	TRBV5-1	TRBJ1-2	CASSVGDRGYGYTF	TGCGCCAGCAGCGTGGGGGACAGGGGCTATGGCTACACCTTC